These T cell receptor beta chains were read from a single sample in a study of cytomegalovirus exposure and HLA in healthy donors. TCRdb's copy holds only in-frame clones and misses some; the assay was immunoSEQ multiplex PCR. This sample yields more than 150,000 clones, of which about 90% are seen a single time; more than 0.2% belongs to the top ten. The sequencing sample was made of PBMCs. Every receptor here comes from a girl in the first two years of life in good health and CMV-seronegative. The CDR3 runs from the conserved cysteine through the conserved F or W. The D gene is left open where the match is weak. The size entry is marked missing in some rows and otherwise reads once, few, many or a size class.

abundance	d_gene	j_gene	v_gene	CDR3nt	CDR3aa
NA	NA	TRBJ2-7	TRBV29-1	TGCAGCGTTGTCGGCGACGGGGGCTACGAGCAGTACTTC	CSVVGDGGYEQYF
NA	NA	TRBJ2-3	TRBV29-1	TGCAGCGTTGACGTTTCTTCAGATACGCAGTATTTT	CSVDVSSDTQYF
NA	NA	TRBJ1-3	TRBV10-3	TGTGCCATCAGTGAGAAAGGGGAAAGCTCTGGAAACACCATATATTTT	CAISEKGESSGNTIYF
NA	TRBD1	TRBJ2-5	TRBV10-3	TGTGCCATCAGTCCGGGACAGGACAAAGAGACCCAGTACTTC	CAISPGQDKETQYF
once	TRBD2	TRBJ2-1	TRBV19	TGTGCCAGTAGTATCGTACTAGCGGGGTGGAGCTCCTACAATGAGCAGTTCTTC	CASSIVLAGWSSYNEQFF
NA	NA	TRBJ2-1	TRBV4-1	TGCGCCAGCAGCCAAGAGGACTGGGCGGTGTACAATGAGCAGTTCTTC	CASSQEDWAVYNEQFF
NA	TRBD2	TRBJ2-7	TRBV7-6	TGTGCCAGCAGCTTAGAGGTCGGGACTAGCGCGAGTATCGACGAGCAGTACTTC	CASSLEVGTSASIDEQYF
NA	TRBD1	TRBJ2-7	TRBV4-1	TGCGCCAGCAGCCAACGTTACAGGGGGCTAGACGAGCAGTACTTC	CASSQRYRGLDEQYF
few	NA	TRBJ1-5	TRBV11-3	TGTGCCAGCAGCTTCGGCGAAGGGGGGGTACAGCCCCAGCATTTT	CASSFGEGGVQPQHF
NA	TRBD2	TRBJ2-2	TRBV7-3	TGTGCCAGCAGTAGCGGGACCGGAACCGGGGAGCTGTTTTTT	CASSSGTGTGELFF
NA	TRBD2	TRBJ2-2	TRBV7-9	TGTGCCAGCAGCTATACAAAACGGGACCAGGGAGGGAACGGGGAGCTGTTTTTT	CASSYTKRDQGGNGELFF
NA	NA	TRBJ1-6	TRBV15	TGTGCCACCAGCACCCTAGACAGCCAGAATTCACCCCTCCACTTT	CATSTLDSQNSPLHF
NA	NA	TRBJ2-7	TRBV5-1	TGCGCCAGCAGCCGACAGGAATCCTACGAGCAGTACTTC	CASSRQESYEQYF
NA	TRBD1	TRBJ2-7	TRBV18	TGTGCCAGCTCCCCGATTCTGGGACAGACACAAAACGAGCAGTACTTC	CASSPILGQTQNEQYF
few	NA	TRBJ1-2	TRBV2	TGTGCCAGCAGTGAAGGGAGTAACTATGGCTACACCTTC	CASSEGSNYGYTF
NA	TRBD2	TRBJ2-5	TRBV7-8	TGTGCCAGCAGCGACACGGGGACTAGCAGAGGAGAGACCCAGTACTTC	CASSDTGTSRGETQYF
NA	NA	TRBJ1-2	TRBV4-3	TGCGCCAGCAGCCAAGATAAGATAGGGACATCTCACGGCTACACCTTC	CASSQDKIGTSHGYTF
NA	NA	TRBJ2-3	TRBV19	TGTGCCAGTAGCCAAGGACATCGATCTTACACAGATACGCAGTATTTT	CASSQGHRSYTDTQYF
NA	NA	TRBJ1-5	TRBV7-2	TGTGCCAGCAGCTTAGATATTGATCAGCCCCAGCATTTT	CASSLDIDQPQHF
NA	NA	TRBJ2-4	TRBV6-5	TGTGCCAGCAGGGCAGGGGACAAAAACATTCAGTACTTC	CASRAGDKNIQYF
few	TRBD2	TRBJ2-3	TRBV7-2	TGTGCCAGCAGCGGGGGGGCTAGCGGGGGCTTCGGTACGCAGTATTTT	CASSGGASGGFGTQYF
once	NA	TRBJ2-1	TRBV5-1	TGCGCCAGCAGCTTCGGAGACGTCAGCTACAATGAGCAGTTCTTC	CASSFGDVSYNEQFF
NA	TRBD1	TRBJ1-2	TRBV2	TGTGCCAGCAGCCGGGACAGGGATGACTATGGCTACACCTTC	CASSRDRDDYGYTF
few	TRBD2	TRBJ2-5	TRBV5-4	TGTGCCAGCAGCGCAAGGGACTATCAAGAGACCCAGTACTTC	CASSARDYQETQYF
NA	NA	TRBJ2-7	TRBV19	TGTGCCAGTAGTCCCGACAGGACCTCCTACGAGCAGTACTTC	CASSPDRTSYEQYF
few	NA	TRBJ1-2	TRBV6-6	TGTGCCAGCTCTTTAACAACTAACTATGGCTACACCTTC	CASSLTTNYGYTF
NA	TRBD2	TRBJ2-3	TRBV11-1	TGTGCCAGCAGCTTAGGTAGCGGGAGGGCCACAGATACGCAGTATTTT	CASSLGSGRATDTQYF
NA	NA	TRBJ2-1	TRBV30	TGTGCCTGGAGACTAGGGCCTGAGCAGTTCTTC	CAWRLGPEQFF
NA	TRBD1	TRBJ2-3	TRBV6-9	TGTGCCAGGATCCGGGACAGCCCCTGCCAGGATACGCAGTATTTT	CARIRDSPCQDTQYF
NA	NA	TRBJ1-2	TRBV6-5	TGTGCCAGCAGTTACTCGGGGGGAACCTATGGCTACACCTTC	CASSYSGGTYGYTF
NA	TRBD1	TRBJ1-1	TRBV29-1	TGCAGCGTTGCGGGACAGGGCTATGGAGAAGCTTTCTTT	CSVAGQGYGEAFF
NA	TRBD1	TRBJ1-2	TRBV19	TGTGCCAGTAGTATCCCTCTGAGGGGGCGGTATGGCTACACCTTC	CASSIPLRGRYGYTF
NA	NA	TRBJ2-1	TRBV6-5	TGTGCCAGCAGACTTGGCGGCAGCTCCTACAATGAGCAGTTCTTC	CASRLGGSSYNEQFF
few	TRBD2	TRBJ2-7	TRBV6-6	TGTGCCAGCAGTCCTCACGCAGCGGGAGTAGGGCAGTACTTC	CASSPHAAGVGQYF
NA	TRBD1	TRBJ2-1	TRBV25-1	TGTGCCAGCAGTAGGGGGCTAAACAATGAGCAGTTCTTC	CASSRGLNNEQFF
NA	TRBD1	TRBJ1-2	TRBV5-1	TGCGCCAGCAGCTTGGTAGGGGACAGGAGGAAATACACCTTC	CASSLVGDRRKYTF
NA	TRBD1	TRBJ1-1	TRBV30	TGTGCCTGGAGTTTTGGACAGGGTGGGACTGAAGCTTTCTTT	CAWSFGQGGTEAFF
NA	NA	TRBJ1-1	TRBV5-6	TGTGCCAGCAGCCGAATGGTCGGGTGGGACACTGAAGCTTTCTTT	CASSRMVGWDTEAFF
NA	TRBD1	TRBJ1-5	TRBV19	TGTGCCAGTAGTATCGACAGGGAAGGCAATCAGCCCCAGCATTTT	CASSIDREGNQPQHF
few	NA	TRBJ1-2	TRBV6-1	TGTGCCAGCAGCCCGGGGAGGTATGGCTACACCTTC	CASSPGRYGYTF
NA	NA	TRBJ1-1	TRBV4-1	TGCGCCAGCAGCCAAGACGGACAGAACACTGAAGCTTTCTTT	CASSQDGQNTEAFF